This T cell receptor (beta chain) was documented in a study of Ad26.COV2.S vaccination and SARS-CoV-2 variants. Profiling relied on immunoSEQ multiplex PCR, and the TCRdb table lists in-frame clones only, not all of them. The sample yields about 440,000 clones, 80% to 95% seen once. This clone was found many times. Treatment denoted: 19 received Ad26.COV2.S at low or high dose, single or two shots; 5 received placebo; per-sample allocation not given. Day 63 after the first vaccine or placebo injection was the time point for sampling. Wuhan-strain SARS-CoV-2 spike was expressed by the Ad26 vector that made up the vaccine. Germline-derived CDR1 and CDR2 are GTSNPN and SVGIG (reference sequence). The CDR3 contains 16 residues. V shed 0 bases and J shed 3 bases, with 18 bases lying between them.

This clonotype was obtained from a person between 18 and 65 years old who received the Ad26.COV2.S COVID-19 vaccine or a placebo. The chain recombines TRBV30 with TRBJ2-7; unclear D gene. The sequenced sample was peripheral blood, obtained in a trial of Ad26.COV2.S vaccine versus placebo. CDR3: CAWSVPVGIGGYEQYF. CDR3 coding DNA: TGTGCCTGGAGTGTACCGGTAGGAATCGGCGGCTACGAGCAGTACTTC.